This T cell receptor (beta chain) came from a study of technical replicates of blood from a few donors. The CDR3 is made up of 18 amino acids. Germline CDR1 and CDR2: SGHTA and FQGNSA. V trimming: 2 bases; J trimming: 3 bases; junction bases outside the gene matches: 14. Assay: immunoSEQ multiplex PCR; the TCRdb copy retains only in-frame clones and omits some. The sample includes approximately 73,000 clones, 85% to 95% of them seen just once. The sample holds a few counts of this clone. The rearrangement links TRBV7-2 to TRBJ2-7; 9 nucleotides match TRBD2. The sample was T cells isolated from PBMCs. The origin of this receptor is a human donor in good health. This chain's CDR3 is CASSLQPAGGPIGYEQYF. The DNA of the CDR3 is TGTGCCAGCAGCTTACAGCCGGCGGGAGGGCCGATTGGCTACGAGCAGTACTTC. Drawing the rest from reference TRBV7-2 and TRBJ2-7, the complete variable domain is GAGVSQSPSNKVTEKGKDVELRCDPISGHTALYWYRQSLGQGLEFLIYFQGNSAPDKSGLPSDRFSAERTGGSVSTLTIQRTQQEDSAVYLCASSLQPAGGPIGYEQYFGPGTRLTVT.